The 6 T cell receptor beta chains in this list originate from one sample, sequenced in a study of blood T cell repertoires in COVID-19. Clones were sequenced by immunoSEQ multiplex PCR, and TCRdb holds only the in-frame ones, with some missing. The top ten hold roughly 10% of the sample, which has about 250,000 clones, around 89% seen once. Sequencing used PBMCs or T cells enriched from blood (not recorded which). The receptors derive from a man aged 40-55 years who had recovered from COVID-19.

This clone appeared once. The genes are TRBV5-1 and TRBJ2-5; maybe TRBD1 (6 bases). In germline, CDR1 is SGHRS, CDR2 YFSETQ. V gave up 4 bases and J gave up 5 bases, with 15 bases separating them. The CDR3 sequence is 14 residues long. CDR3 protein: CASSRGQLGETQYF. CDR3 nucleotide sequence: TGCGCCAGCAGCCGCGGACAGTTGGGGGAGACCCAGTACTTC.

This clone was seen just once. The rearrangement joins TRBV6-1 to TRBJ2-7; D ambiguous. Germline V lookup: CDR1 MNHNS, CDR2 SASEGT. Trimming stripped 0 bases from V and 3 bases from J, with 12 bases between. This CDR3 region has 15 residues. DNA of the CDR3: TGTGCCAGCAGTGAAGCGTTCCGCGGCGGCTACGAGCAGTACTTC. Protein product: CASSEAFRGGYEQYF.

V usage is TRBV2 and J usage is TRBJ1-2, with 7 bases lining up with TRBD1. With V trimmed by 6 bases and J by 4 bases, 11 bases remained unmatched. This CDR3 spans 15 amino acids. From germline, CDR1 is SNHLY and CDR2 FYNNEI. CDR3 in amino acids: CASRPLEGATYGYTF. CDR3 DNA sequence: TGTGCCAGCAGGCCGTTGGAGGGGGCGACCTATGGCTACACCTTC.

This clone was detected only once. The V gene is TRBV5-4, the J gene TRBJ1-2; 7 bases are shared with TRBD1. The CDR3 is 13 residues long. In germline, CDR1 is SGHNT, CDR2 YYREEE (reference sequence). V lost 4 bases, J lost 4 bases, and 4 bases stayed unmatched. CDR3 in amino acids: CASSPGGTYGYTF. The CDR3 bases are TGTGCCAGCAGCCCAGGGGGGACCTATGGCTACACCTTC.

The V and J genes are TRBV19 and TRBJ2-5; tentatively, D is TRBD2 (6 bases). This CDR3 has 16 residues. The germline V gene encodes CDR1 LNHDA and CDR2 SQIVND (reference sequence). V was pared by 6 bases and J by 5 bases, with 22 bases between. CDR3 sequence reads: CASRKNLVRDWETQYF. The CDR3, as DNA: TGTGCCAGTAGAAAAAATCTCGTCCGGGACTGGGAGACCCAGTACTTC.

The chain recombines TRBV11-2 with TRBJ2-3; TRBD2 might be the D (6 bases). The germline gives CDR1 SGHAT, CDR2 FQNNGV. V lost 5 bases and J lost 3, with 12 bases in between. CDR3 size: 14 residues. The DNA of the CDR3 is TGTGCCAGCAGCCCCATGGAGGGGACAGATACGCAGTATTTT. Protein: CASSPMEGTDTQYF.